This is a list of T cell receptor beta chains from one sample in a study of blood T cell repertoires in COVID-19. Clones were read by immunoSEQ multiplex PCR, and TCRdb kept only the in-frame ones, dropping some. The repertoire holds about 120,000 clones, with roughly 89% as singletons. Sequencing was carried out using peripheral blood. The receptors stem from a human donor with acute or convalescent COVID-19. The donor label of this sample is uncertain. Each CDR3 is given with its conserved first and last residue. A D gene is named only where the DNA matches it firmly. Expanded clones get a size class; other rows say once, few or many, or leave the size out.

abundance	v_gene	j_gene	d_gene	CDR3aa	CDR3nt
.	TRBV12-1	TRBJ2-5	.	CASSFVCELETQYF	TGTGCCAGCAGCTTTGTTTGTGAGCTTGAGACCCAGTACTTC
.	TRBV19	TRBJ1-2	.	CASSIQGSDYGYTF	TGTGCCAGTAGTATCCAGGGGTCGGACTATGGCTACACCTTC
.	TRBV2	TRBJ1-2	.	CASSYTVSYGYTF	TGTGCCAGCAGTTATACAGTGAGCTATGGCTACACCTTC
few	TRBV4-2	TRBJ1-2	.	CASSQRLSGGRFGYTF	TGTGCCAGCAGCCAAAGGCTTAGCGGGGGTCGCTTTGGCTACACCTTC
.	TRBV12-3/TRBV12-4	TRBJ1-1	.	CASSLDYTEAFF	TGTGCCAGCAGTTTAGACTACACTGAAGCTTTCTTT
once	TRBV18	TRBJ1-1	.	CASSFTGPPVGSEAFF	TGTGCCAGCTCATTCACAGGGCCTCCCGTGGGCTCTGAAGCTTTCTTT
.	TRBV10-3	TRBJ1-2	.	CAIRDPTGIYGYTF	TGTGCCATCAGGGACCCCACAGGAATCTATGGCTACACCTTC
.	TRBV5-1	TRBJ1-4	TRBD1	CASSEGAAGANEKLFF	TGCGCCAGCAGTGAGGGGGCAGCCGGGGCTAATGAAAAACTGTTTTTT
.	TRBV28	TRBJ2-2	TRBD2	CASSPREGLRWTGELFF	TGTGCCAGCAGCCCCCGGGAGGGCCTACGATGGACCGGGGAGCTGTTTTTT
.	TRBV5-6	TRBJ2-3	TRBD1	CASSLDRGRDTQYF	TGTGCCAGCAGCTTAGACAGGGGCAGAGATACGCAGTATTTT
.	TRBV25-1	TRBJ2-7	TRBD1	CASRDRFSYEQYF	TGTGCCAGCCGGGACAGGTTCTCCTACGAGCAGTACTTC
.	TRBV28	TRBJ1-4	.	CASSLQGGDEKLFF	TGTGCCAGCAGTTTACAGGGAGGCGATGAAAAACTGTTTTTT
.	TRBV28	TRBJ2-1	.	CASSLYNEQFF	TGTGCCAGCAGCCTCTACAATGAGCAGTTCTTC
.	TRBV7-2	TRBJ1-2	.	CASSKHGQSFNYGYTF	TGTGCCAGCAGCAAACACGGACAGTCCTTTAACTATGGCTACACCTTC
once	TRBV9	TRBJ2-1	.	CASSVRDEQFF	TGTGCCAGCAGCGTACGGGATGAGCAGTTCTTC
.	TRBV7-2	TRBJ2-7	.	CASSLVADEQYF	TGTGCCAGCAGCTTAGTAGCGGACGAGCAGTACTTC
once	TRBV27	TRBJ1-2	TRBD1	CASSPILTGLGYGYTF	TGTGCCAGCAGTCCCATCCTGACAGGGTTGGGCTATGGCTACACCTTC
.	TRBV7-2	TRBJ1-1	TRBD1	CASSLGTGEIEAFF	TGTGCCAGCAGCTTGGGGACAGGGGAAATTGAAGCTTTCTTT
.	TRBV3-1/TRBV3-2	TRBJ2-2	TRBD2	CASSQWGGGPTGELFF	TGTGCCAGCAGCCAATGGGGGGGAGGGCCGACCGGGGAGCTGTTTTTT
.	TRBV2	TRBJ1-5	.	CASSEQGGRQPQHF	TGTGCCAGCAGTGAACAGGGAGGTCGTCAGCCCCAGCATTTT
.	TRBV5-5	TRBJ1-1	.	CASSRTPGQSMNTEAFF	TGTGCCAGCAGCAGGACTCCGGGACAAAGTATGAACACTGAAGCTTTCTTT
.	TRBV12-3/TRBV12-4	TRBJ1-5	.	CASRVGLRPQHF	TGTGCCAGCAGAGTGGGCCTCCGGCCCCAGCATTTT
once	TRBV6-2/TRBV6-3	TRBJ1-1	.	CASSYGAGVNTEAFF	TGTGCCAGCAGTTACGGAGCAGGGGTGAACACTGAAGCTTTCTTT
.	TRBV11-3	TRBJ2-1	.	CASSLDIWGPTGTSNEQFF	TGTGCCAGCAGCTTAGATATTTGGGGGCCGACGGGGACATCAAATGAGCAGTTCTTC
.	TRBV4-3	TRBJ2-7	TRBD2	CASSHSSGPSYEQYF	TGCGCCAGCAGCCATTCTAGCGGACCCTCCTACGAGCAGTACTTC
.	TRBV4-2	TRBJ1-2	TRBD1	CASSQAWGQGRRMCYTF	TGTGCCAGCAGCCAAGCCTGGGGACAGGGCCGCCGTATGTGCTACACCTTC
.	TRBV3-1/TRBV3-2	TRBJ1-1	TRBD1	CASSHSWDRGKGSTEAFF	TGTGCCAGCAGCCATTCATGGGACAGGGGAAAGGGGAGCACTGAAGCTTTCTTT
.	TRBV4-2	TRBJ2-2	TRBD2	CASSPSLAGDTGELFF	TGTGCCAGCAGCCCGTCCTTAGCGGGGGACACCGGGGAGCTGTTTTTT
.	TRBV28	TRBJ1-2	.	CASSEGVNYGYTF	TGTGCCAGCAGTGAAGGAGTTAACTATGGCTACACCTTC
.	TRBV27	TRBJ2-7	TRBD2	CASTRGGGGALEQYF	TGTGCCAGCACCCGAGGCGGCGGGGGGGCACTCGAGCAGTACTTC
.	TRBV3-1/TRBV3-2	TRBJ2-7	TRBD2	CASSLGGRGFYEQYF	TGTGCCAGCAGCCTGGGTGGGAGGGGCTTCTACGAGCAGTACTTC
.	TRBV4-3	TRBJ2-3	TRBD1	CASSPTGASTDTQYF	TGCGCCAGCAGCCCCACAGGGGCCAGCACAGATACGCAGTATTTT
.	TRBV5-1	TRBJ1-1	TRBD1	CASSLQGAGYTEAFF	TGCGCCAGCAGCTTGCAGGGGGCTGGGTACACTGAAGCTTTCTTT
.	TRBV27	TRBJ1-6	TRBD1	CASSPRQGNNSPLHF	TGTGCCAGCAGTCCAAGACAGGGCAATAATTCACCCCTCCACTTT
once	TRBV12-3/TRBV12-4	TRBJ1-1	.	CASSSEGAEAFF	TGTGCCAGCAGTTCCGAGGGCGCTGAAGCTTTCTTT
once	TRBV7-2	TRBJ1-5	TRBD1	CASSFGQGNHQPQHF	TGTGCCAGCAGCTTTGGACAGGGGAACCATCAGCCCCAGCATTTT
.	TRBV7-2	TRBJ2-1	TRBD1	CASSLDGQGAYEQFF	TGTGCCAGCAGCTTAGACGGACAGGGGGCTTATGAGCAGTTCTTC
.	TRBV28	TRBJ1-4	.	CASSSPNEKLFF	TGTGCCAGCAGTTCCCCAAATGAAAAACTGTTTTTT
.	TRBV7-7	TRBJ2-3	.	CASSSADPGDTQYF	TGTGCCAGCAGCTCCGCGGACCCGGGGGATACGCAGTATTTT
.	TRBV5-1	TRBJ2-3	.	CASSTLRGTDTQYF	TGCGCCAGCAGTACCTTGCGGGGCACAGATACGCAGTATTTT
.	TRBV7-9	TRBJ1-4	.	CASSLDLLGGKLFF	TGTGCCAGCAGCCTGGATCTGCTCGGGGGAAAACTGTTTTTT
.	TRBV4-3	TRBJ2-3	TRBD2	CASSQVLAGGLQDTQYF	TGCGCCAGCAGCCAAGTGCTAGCGGGGGGGCTGCAAGATACGCAGTATTTT
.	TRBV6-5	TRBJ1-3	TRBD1	CASKVQGANTIYF	TGTGCCAGCAAAGTCCAGGGGGCCAACACCATATATTTT
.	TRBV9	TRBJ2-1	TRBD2	CASSVSGWGGVNEQFF	TGTGCCAGCAGCGTATCGGGGTGGGGAGGGGTCAATGAGCAGTTCTTC
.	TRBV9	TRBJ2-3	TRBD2	CASSVALAGDTDTQYF	TGTGCCAGCAGCGTAGCACTAGCGGGAGACACAGATACGCAGTATTTT
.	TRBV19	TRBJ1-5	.	CASSIKQLNQPQHF	TGTGCCAGTAGTATAAAACAGTTAAATCAGCCCCAGCATTTT
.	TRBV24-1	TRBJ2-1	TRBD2	CATSSTGTSRSNEQFF	TGTGCCACCAGCTCGACCGGGACTAGCCGGAGCAATGAGCAGTTCTTC
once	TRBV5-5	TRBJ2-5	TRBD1	CASSSSGQGRETQYF	TGTGCCAGCAGCTCGTCAGGACAGGGAAGGGAGACCCAGTACTTC
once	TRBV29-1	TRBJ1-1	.	CSADDGQNTEAFF	TGCAGCGCCGACGACGGACAGAACACTGAAGCTTTCTTT
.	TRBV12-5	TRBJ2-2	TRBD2	CASGFILTSGENTGELFF	TGTGCTAGTGGTTTCATCTTGACTAGCGGGGAGAACACCGGGGAGCTGTTTTTT
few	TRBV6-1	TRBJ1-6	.	CASSEVPGSDPLHF	TGTGCCAGCAGTGAAGTTCCAGGGTCGGATCCCCTCCACTTT
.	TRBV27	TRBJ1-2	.	CASSIAGRNYGYTF	TGTGCCAGCAGTATTGCTGGCCGAAACTATGGCTACACCTTC
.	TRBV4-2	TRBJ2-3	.	CASGTKRATGVDTQYF	TGTGCCAGCGGAACCAAAAGGGCGACAGGCGTAGATACGCAGTATTTT
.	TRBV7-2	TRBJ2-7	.	CASRYTLLSSYEQYF	TGTGCCAGCAGATATACCCTCCTCAGCTCCTACGAGCAGTACTTC
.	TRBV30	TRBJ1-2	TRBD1	CAWSPGTGGGYTF	TGTGCCTGGAGCCCTGGGACAGGAGGTGGCTACACCTTC